This TCR beta chain is from a study of T cells expressing NK-cell markers. Turning to the study itself: According to the study, TCR beta repertoires originated from sorted CD3+CD56+NKG2C+, CD3+CD56+NKG2C- and CD3+CD56-NKG2C+ T cells. Overall study results and limits: Leadership of the CD3+CD56-NKG2C+ fraction also belonged to these clonotypes in a handful of donors. Certain NKG2C+ T cell clones were expanded, and their HCMV specificity remained unclear. Each of about 6 donors carried dominant NKG2C+ clonotypes accounting for roughly 1.0-7.0% of CD8+ T cells.

TCRdb reprocessed the 5' RACE reads; each CDR3 protein has one entry and no DNA is given. Its table lists 350,000 to 450,000 distinct CDR3 sequences. Notes on this clonotype: Antigen unknown.

This CDR3 has 15 amino acids. Germline values: CDR1 MNHEY, CDR2 SVGAGI. The source is a man aged 18 to 69 in good health. Sequences were obtained from blood T cells: a sorted CD56 or NKG2C T cell subset, CD4+ or CD8+ T cells, or bulk PBMC T cells (not recorded which). The chain recombines TRBV6-5 with TRBJ2-6. Here the CDR3 reads CASSYRNSGANVLTF.